This record looks at one T cell receptor beta chain sequence and its context. These data belong to a study of blood T cell repertoires in COVID-19. Looking at the study overall: Acute and convalescent COVID-19 specimens originated in the United States, Italy and Spain. The analysed material was cDNA or gDNA that came from T cells, B-cell-depleted T cells, or PBMCs.

Methods used by the authors: The assay estimated nucleated cells by amplifying reference gene primers. Measured with immunoSEQ multiplex PCR; TCRdb has only the in-frame clones, and not every one. V and J calls plus clone size are reproduced from that table; the DNA served to infer D and trimming. The sample has roughly 300,000 clones, around 89% seen once. The V end lost 4 bases, the J end lost 8 bases, and 14 bases lay between the germline ends. Germline V gene sequence: CDR1 MDHEN, CDR2 SYDVKM. The CDR3 extends over 14 amino acids. The sequenced material came from peripheral blood. The chain uses TRBV28 and TRBJ1-4; a weak D match, TRBD1 (6 bases). This clonotype was sampled from a man between 18 and 29 years old who had recovered from COVID-19. Here the CDR3 reads CASSSGQEEEKLFF. The CDR3 DNA reads as TGTGCCAGCAGTTCGGGACAAGAGGAAGAAAAACTGTTTTTT. Supplemented by reference TRBV28 and TRBJ1-4, the full variable domain reads DVKVTQSSRYLVKRTGEKVFLECVQDMDHENMFWYRQDPGLGLRLIYFSYDVKMKEKGDIPEGYSVSREKKERFSLILESASTNQTSMYLCASSSGQEEEKLFFGSGTQLSVL.